This record looks at one T cell receptor beta chain sequence and its context. As yet, its antigen is unknown. The data derive from a study of CD8+CD57+ T cells in acquired aplastic anemia. Study information: On average, healthy donors gave about 10.8 million reads for CD4+ cells.

General observations from the study: Overlapping CD8+ CDR3 repertoires of patients and controls contained around 30 shared sequences. CD8+ Simpson's diversity did not differ significantly between patients and controls.

The ends were cut back, 5 bases at V and 8 bases at J, with 16 bases in the middle. Germline values: CDR1 SGHAT, CDR2 FQDESV (reference sequence). The CDR3 extends over 15 amino acids. Genomic DNA served as template for TCR beta VDJ and CDR3 profiling. TCRdb re-called the reads with MiXCR, one entry per CDR3 protein. The repertoire holds roughly 130,000 distinct CDR3 sequences, 48% seen once, with 2% to 3% in the top ten. The chain combines TRBV11-1 with TRBJ1-6; TRBD1 might be the D (6 bases). This TCR derives from a human donor in good health, serving as a control. The sequencing input was sorted CD4+, CD8+, or CD8+CD57+ T cells (not recorded which) from PBMCs. The CDR3 region is CASSNPYRADSPLHF. In DNA, the CDR3 is TGTGCCAGCAGCAACCCCTACAGGGCTGATTCACCCCTCCACTTT.